The 25 T cell receptor beta chains reported below all come from one sample, sequenced in a study of Graves' ophthalmopathy and Graves' hyperthyroidism. Amplification of the TCR beta CDR3 regions used RNA transcripts (as template). Second-round multiplex PCR came after a first-round RT-PCR that employed HTBI primers. Using its own MiXCR run on the multiplex PCR reads, TCRdb lists one record per CDR3 protein. Seen here are hundreds of thousands of distinct CDR3 sequences, 21% observed once, and the top ten hold approximately 3%. Sequenced material: peripheral blood. These receptors originate from a woman between 18 and 29 years old with stable Graves' hyperthyroidism.

This clonotype was seen a few times. This chain joins TRBV11-2 and TRBJ2-7; no reliable D call. V was pared by 1 base and J by 5 bases, with 18 bases between. Per the germline V gene, CDR1 is SGHAT and CDR2 is FQNNGV. The CDR3 totals 16 residues. This chain's CDR3 is CASSLVRYVRWNEQYF. CDR3 DNA: TGTGCCAGCAGCTTAGTTCGTTACGTTCGGTGGAACGAGCAGTACTTC.

This clonotype was detected ten times or more. The genes are TRBV11-1 and TRBJ1-1; possibly TRBD1 for D (6 bases). The V gene's germline CDR1 is SGHAT and CDR2 FQDESV (reference sequence). The V end was cut by 6 bases, the J end by 0 bases, with 20 bases between. This CDR3 contains 17 residues. CDR3 protein: CASSRTGTPILNTEAFF. The CDR3, as DNA: TGTGCCAGCAGTCGCACAGGGACCCCTATTTTGAACACTGAAGCTTTCTTT.

The V gene is TRBV3-1, the J gene TRBJ1-1; tentatively, D is TRBD1 (6 bases). Looked up from germline, CDR1 is LGHDT and CDR2 is YNNKEL (reference sequence). The germline V and J ends were trimmed by 4 bases and 5 bases, with 20 bases remaining between them. This CDR3 comprises 16 residues. The CDR3, as DNA: TGTGCCAGCAGCCTCGAGGGGGGGGCGCGTTGGACTGAAGCTTTCTTT. Its translation: CASSLEGGARWTEAFF.

This clonotype was counted ten times or more. The rearrangement joins TRBV20-1 to TRBJ2-7, with 12 bases lining up with TRBD2. The CDR3 length is 13 residues. CDR1 and CDR2 (germline): DFQATT, SNEGSKA (reference sequence). V dropped 5 bases and J dropped 7; count of bases not matched to a gene: 6. The CDR3 is CSARLAGAEEQYF. In DNA form, the CDR3 reads TGCAGTGCTCGACTAGCGGGAGCTGAGGAGCAGTACTTC.

This clonotype was counted once. The chain joins TRBV10-3 to TRBJ2-7; 8 nucleotides align to TRBD1. Germline loops: CDR1 ENHRY, CDR2 SYGVKD. J was trimmed by 7 bases and V by 3 bases; bases with no gene match: 5. There are 13 residues in the CDR3. The CDR3 coding sequence is TGTGCCATCAGTGAAGGACAGGGCGGGGAGCAGTACTTC. Translating gives CAISEGQGGEQYF.

This clonotype was seen ten or more times. J is TRBJ1-1 and V is TRBV6-4; no reliable D call. The ends were cut back, 0 bases at V and 0 bases at J, with 11 bases in the middle. The CDR3 totals 16 residues. Per the germline V gene, CDR1 is MRHNA and CDR2 is SNTAGT. CDR3 coding DNA: TGTGCCAGCAGTGACTCGACGGGAGATATGAACACTGAAGCTTTCTTT. Translating it yields CASSDSTGDMNTEAFF.

This clonotype was observed many times. The V gene is TRBV3-1, the J gene TRBJ2-4, with D unresolved. Germline values: CDR1 LGHDT, CDR2 YNNKEL (reference sequence). Deletions cut 1 base from V and 5 bases from J, with 9 bases between. CDR3 size: 14 residues. The CDR3 region is CASSQGGAENIQYF. The CDR3 bases are TGTGCCAGCAGCCAAGGTGGAGCTGAAAACATTCAGTACTTC.

There are many counts of this clonotype. The chain couples TRBV6-2 or TRBV6-3 to TRBJ2-7; D remains unclear. This CDR3 has 14 amino acids. From germline, CDR1 is MNHEY and CDR2 SVGEGT. The V gene lost 4 bases and the J gene lost 4 bases, with 14 bases spanning the gap. The DNA for the CDR3 is TGTGCCAGCAGTTGGGTGTTCCCGTCTTACGAGCAGTACTTC. Protein product: CASSWVFPSYEQYF.

This clonotype was found many times. This sequence joins TRBV7-2 and TRBJ2-5; the D is unclear. CDR3 length equals 16 residues. Per germline, CDR1 SGHTA and CDR2 FQGNSA. Trimming removed 1 base from V and 1 base from J, with 13 bases in between. DNA for the CDR3: TGTGCCAGCAGCTTAGTGGGTCCAGTAACCCAAGAGACCCAGTACTTC. Amino acid sequence: CASSLVGPVTQETQYF.

The V gene is TRBV7-2, the J gene TRBJ2-2; 10 bases align to TRBD2. The length of the CDR3 is 14 residues. CDR1 is SGHTA and CDR2 is FQGNSA in the germline V gene. V was pared by 7 bases and J by 6 bases, with 5 bases of the junction left unmatched. CDR3 coding DNA: TGTGCCAGCACAGCGGGGGGGCGGTCCGGGGAGCTGTTTTTT. Its protein product is CASTAGGRSGELFF.

This clonotype was observed at least ten times. The chain uses TRBV30 and TRBJ1-6; 7 bases match TRBD1. The CDR3 is 17 amino acids. Trimming took 2 bases from V and 9 from J; bases not matched to a gene: 16. The V gene's germline CDR1 is GTSNPN and CDR2 SVGIG (reference sequence). The CDR3 region is CAWSPNRGNYLSSPLHF. DNA for the CDR3: TGTGCCTGGAGTCCGAACAGGGGAAACTACTTGAGTTCACCCCTCCACTTT.

This clonotype was seen ten or more times. The CDR3 coding sequence is TGTGCCAGCAGTTACTCTTCGGTTCACGAGCAGTACTTC. As protein: CASSYSSVHEQYF. The chain has TRBV6-2 or TRBV6-3 and TRBJ2-7; D not certain. The germline CDR1 and CDR2 sequences are MNHEY and SVGEGT. Trimming took off 0 bases at V and 5 bases at J, with 8 bases between the two ends. This CDR3 region has 13 residues.

The J gene is TRBJ2-7, the V gene TRBV5-6, with 10 bases fitting TRBD1. The V gene end was trimmed by 4 bases and the J gene end by 4 bases; junction bases not matched to a gene: 11. This CDR3 is 16 amino acids long. Germline V gene data show CDR1 as SGHDT and CDR2 as YYEEEE. The CDR3 reads CASSKGTGVRSYEQYF. CDR3 bases: TGTGCCAGCAGCAAAGGGACAGGGGTTAGGAGTTACGAGCAGTACTTC.

In this sample, this clonotype turned up a few times. The chain links TRBV29-1 to TRBJ2-7; 9 nucleotides agree with TRBD1. There are 11 residues in the CDR3. V lost 7 bases and J lost 3; bases outside the gene matches: 1. CDR1 and CDR2 (germline): SQVTM, ANQGSEA. The CDR3 nucleotides are TGCAGCGCGACAGGGGGCTACGAGCAGTACTTC. It codes for CSATGGYEQYF.

This clonotype was seen once. This chain joins TRBV10-3 and TRBJ1-2; no firm D call. Germline values: CDR1 ENHRY, CDR2 SYGVKD. The V end was cut by 10 bases, the J end by 8 bases, with 14 bases between. CDR3 size: 11 residues. For the CDR3, the DNA is TGTGCCACCGATGCCCTGGGAGGCTACACCTTC. Translation: CATDALGGYTF.

This chain joins TRBV6-1 and TRBJ2-7, with 8 bases that match TRBD1. Germline V lookup: CDR1 MNHNS, CDR2 SASEGT. With 6 bases clipped from V and 4 bases from J, the junction kept 5 bases outside the gene matches. The length of the CDR3 is 13 residues. The CDR3 spells CASRPGGDYEQYF. Here the CDR3 DNA reads TGTGCCAGCAGGCCAGGGGGCGATTACGAGCAGTACTTC.

This chain links TRBV19 with TRBJ2-2; D remains unclear. V was pared by 7 bases and J by 1 base, with 16 bases between. The germline V gene encodes CDR1 LNHDA and CDR2 SQIVND (reference sequence). The CDR3 is 16 residues long. CDR3 protein: CASTLDLGLNTGELFF. CDR3 coding DNA: TGTGCCAGTACCCTCGATTTGGGATTGAACACCGGGGAGCTGTTTTTT.

This clonotype occurred many times. The chain links TRBV30 to TRBJ1-2; perhaps TRBD1 as D (5 bases). Trimming took 4 bases from V and 8 from J, leaving 14 bases between them. The length of the CDR3 is 12 residues. The germline gives CDR1 GTSNPN, CDR2 SVGIG (reference sequence). The CDR3 is CAWNWGRGGYTF. The CDR3 DNA reads as TGTGCCTGGAATTGGGGTAGGGGAGGCTACACCTTC.

Of note for this clonotype: Germline and junction disagree at one end, which may indicate a read error. The chain is built from TRBV5-1 and TRBJ2-5, with 8 positions matching TRBD2. Germline CDR1 and CDR2: SGHRS and YFSETQ. The CDR3 consists of 15 residues. CDR3 region: CASILRAGAGETQYF. CDR3 bases: TGCGCCAGCATCTTGCGAGCGGGGGCGGGAGAGACCCAGTACTTC.

The chain employs TRBV9 and TRBJ1-1; the D gene is possibly TRBD1 (5 bases). This CDR3 has 15 residues. CDR1 is SGDLS and CDR2 is YYNGEE in the germline V gene. Trimming shortened V by 3 bases and J by 4 bases, and 16 bases separated the two germline ends. CDR3: CASSAHRKMGTEAFF. CDR3 nucleotides: TGTGCCAGCAGCGCCCACAGGAAGATGGGCACTGAAGCTTTCTTT.

V gene TRBV7-8 combines with J gene TRBJ1-1, with D unclear. Germline V lookup: CDR1 SGHVS, CDR2 FQNEAQ. The CDR3 has 15 amino acids. V was cut by 2 bases and J by 6 bases, with 16 bases left in between. As DNA, the CDR3 is TGTGCCAGCAGCTTAACCATCGACTACGAAGCTGAAGCTTTCTTT. It codes for CASSLTIDYEAEAFF.

The V call is TRBV30, the J call TRBJ1-1; D is undetermined. The V and J ends lost 3 bases and 7 bases respectively, with 12 bases between them. This CDR3 region has 12 residues. The V gene's germline CDR1 is GTSNPN and CDR2 SVGIG (reference sequence). The DNA for the CDR3 is TGTGCCTGGAGCCCTTCGGACGTTGAAGCTTTCTTT. Its translation: CAWSPSDVEAFF.

The CDR3 DNA sequence: TGTGCCACCAGTTTTGGACAGGGGATTTCAGAGACCCAGTACTTC. This translates into CATSFGQGISETQYF. The gene calls are TRBV24-1 and TRBJ2-5, with 9 bases that match TRBD1. Germline V gene data show CDR1 as KGHDR and CDR2 as SFDVKD. CDR3 length: 15 amino acids. Losses at the gene ends were 6 bases for V and 4 bases for J; bases not matched to a gene: 8.

Ten or more counts support this clonotype. This sequence joins TRBV7-8 and TRBJ2-7; D ambiguous. CDR1 and CDR2 (germline): SGHVS, FQNEAQ. This CDR3 region has 15 residues. V was trimmed by 4 bases and J by 1 base, leaving 14 bases between them. The CDR3 nucleotides read TGTGCCAGCAGCTCCACGATTTCTGGATCCTACGAGCAGTACTTC. Residues: CASSSTISGSYEQYF.

This clonotype was seen ten or more times. The J gene is TRBJ1-1, the V gene TRBV4-3; no definite D call. The CDR3 is made up of 13 amino acids. The germline gives CDR1 LGHNA, CDR2 YSLEER. Trimming left V 1 base short and J 12 bases short, with 15 bases between. CDR3 in amino acids: CASSQVSGEGTFF. The CDR3 coding sequence is TGCGCCAGCAGCCAAGTTTCTGGGGAGGGAACTTTCTTT.